The 10 T cell receptor beta chains reported below all come from one sample, sequenced in a study of identical twins. TCRdb independently ran MiXCR on the 5' RACE reads; one entry per CDR3 protein. This repertoire shows about 720,000 distinct CDR3 sequences, around a sixth found once; its top ten account for less than 15%. The sample was also reused in another study, on T cells expressing NK-cell markers.

Sequences were obtained from PBMCs. These receptors all stem from a woman aged 18-29 years in good health.

At least ten counts were recorded for this clonotype. The CDR3 bases are TGCAGTGCTAGCGGGGGACTCATTGCTGGTAATGAGCAGTTCTTC. This translates into CSASGGLIAGNEQFF. V and J are TRBV20-1 and TRBJ2-1, with D maybe TRBD2 (6 bases). CDR3 length: 15 amino acids. The V end was cut by 3 bases, the J end by 7 bases, with 19 bases between. Germline values: CDR1 DFQATT, CDR2 SNEGSKA (reference sequence).

This sequence joins TRBV5-6 and TRBJ2-5, with D unclear. The CDR3 extends over 15 amino acids. Trimming pared 4 bases from V and 7 bases from J, leaving 20 bases between. Germline V gives CDR1 SGHDT, CDR2 YYEEEE. CDR3: CASSVRAQNKGTQYF. CDR3 DNA: TGTGCCAGCAGCGTCCGGGCTCAAAATAAGGGGACCCAGTACTTC.

V and J are TRBV28 and TRBJ1-2; D gene uncertain. V was cut by 10 bases and J by 4 bases, with 13 bases left in between. Germline lookup yields CDR1 MDHEN and CDR2 SYDVKM. This CDR3 region has 12 residues. CDR3 region: CATAEAFYGYTF. CDR3 DNA sequence: TGTGCCACCGCAGAAGCGTTCTATGGCTACACCTTC.

This clonotype was detected only a few times. J is TRBJ2-7 and V is TRBV29-1, with 9 bases that match TRBD1. V dropped 6 bases and J dropped 4; count of bases not matched to a gene: 10. CDR1 is SQVTM, CDR2 ANQGSEA, per germline. This CDR3 spans 14 amino acids. CDR3 sequence (DNA): TGCAGCGTCGCCTCGGGACAGGGACTATACGAGCAGTACTTC. Its translation: CSVASGQGLYEQYF.

This clonotype appeared many times. The chain carries TRBV9 and TRBJ2-5; D ambiguous. CDR1 and CDR2 (germline): SGDLS, YYNGEE. V lost 3 bases and J 0 bases, leaving 3 bases between the germline ends. The CDR3 length is 12 residues. CDR3 loop: CASSANQETQYF. In nucleotides, the CDR3 is TGTGCCAGCAGCGCCAACCAAGAGACCCAGTACTTC.

A few counts support this clonotype. The genes are TRBV29-1 and TRBJ2-7, with 7 bases matching TRBD2. J lost 3 bases, V lost 5 bases, and 7 bases had no gene match. Germline V gives CDR1 SQVTM, CDR2 ANQGSEA. This CDR3 region has 13 residues. CDR3 sequence: CSVRAGRDYEQYF. The CDR3 coding sequence is TGCAGCGTTCGTGCTGGGAGGGACTACGAGCAGTACTTC.

This rearrangement joins TRBV6-5 to TRBJ2-3; 9 bases fit TRBD2. Germline trimming cut 0 bases from V and 3 bases from J; bases unmatched to any gene: 1. Per germline, CDR1 MNHEY and CDR2 SVGAGI. This CDR3 has 15 amino acids. The CDR3 nucleotides are TGTGCCAGCAGTTACTCCAGCGGGAGGACAGATACGCAGTATTTT. Protein sequence: CASSYSSGRTDTQYF.

This clonotype was counted a few times. The CDR3 loop reads CASSHRRGTGASNEQFF. The CDR3 nucleotides read TGTGCCAGCAGCCACAGGAGGGGGACAGGAGCGTCCAATGAGCAGTTCTTC. The genes are TRBV7-8 and TRBJ2-1; TRBD1 agrees at 8 bases. After removal of 5 bases from V and 6 bases from J, the junction contained 15 bases not matched to a gene. CDR3 length: 17 residues. In germline, CDR1 is SGHVS, CDR2 FQNEAQ.

This chain links TRBV12-3 or TRBV12-4 with TRBJ1-1; D is uncertain. This CDR3 is built from 12 residues. The V end was cut by 1 base, the J end by 9 bases, with 9 bases between. CDR3 nucleotide sequence: TGTGCCAGCAGTTTAGTCCCGGGCCAAGCTTTCTTT. As protein: CASSLVPGQAFF.

This chain links TRBV27 with TRBJ2-7; 11 bases are a match to TRBD1. CDR1 is MNHEY and CDR2 is SMNVEV in the germline V gene (reference sequence). J lost 4 bases, V lost 5 bases, and 4 bases had no gene match. The CDR3 is 14 amino acids. The CDR3 loop is CASSIGTGGYEQYF. DNA for the CDR3: TGTGCCAGCAGTATCGGGACAGGGGGATACGAGCAGTACTTC.